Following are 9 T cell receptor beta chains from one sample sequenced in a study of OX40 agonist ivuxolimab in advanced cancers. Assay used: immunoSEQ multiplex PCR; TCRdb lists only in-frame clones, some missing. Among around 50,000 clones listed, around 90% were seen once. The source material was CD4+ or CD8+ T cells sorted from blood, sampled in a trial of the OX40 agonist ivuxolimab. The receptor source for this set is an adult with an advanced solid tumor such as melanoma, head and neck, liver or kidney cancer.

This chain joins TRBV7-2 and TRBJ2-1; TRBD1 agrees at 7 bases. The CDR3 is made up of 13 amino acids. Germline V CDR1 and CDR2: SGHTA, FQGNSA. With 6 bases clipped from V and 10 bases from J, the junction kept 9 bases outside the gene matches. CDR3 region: CASSHGQAGEQFF. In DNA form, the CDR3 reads TGTGCCAGCAGTCACGGACAGGCAGGGGAGCAGTTCTTC.

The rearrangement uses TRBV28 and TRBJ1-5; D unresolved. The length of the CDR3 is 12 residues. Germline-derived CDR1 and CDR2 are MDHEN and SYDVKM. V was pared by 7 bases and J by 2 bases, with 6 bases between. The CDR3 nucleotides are TGTGCCAGCACCGATGGCAATCAGCCCCAGCATTTT. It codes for CASTDGNQPQHF.

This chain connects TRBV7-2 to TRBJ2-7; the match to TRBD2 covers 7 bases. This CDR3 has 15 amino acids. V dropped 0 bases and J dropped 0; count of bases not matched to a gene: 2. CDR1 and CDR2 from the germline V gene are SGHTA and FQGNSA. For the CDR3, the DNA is TGTGCCAGCAGCTTAGCTAGCGGGTACTCCTACGAGCAGTACTTC. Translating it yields CASSLASGYSYEQYF.

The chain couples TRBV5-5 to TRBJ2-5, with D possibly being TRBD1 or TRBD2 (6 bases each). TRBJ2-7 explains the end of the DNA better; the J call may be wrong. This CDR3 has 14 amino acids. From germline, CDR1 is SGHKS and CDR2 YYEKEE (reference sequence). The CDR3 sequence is CASSRGPRSYEQYF. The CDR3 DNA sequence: TGTGCCAGCAGCCGGGGGCCTCGCTCCTACGAGCAGTACTTC.

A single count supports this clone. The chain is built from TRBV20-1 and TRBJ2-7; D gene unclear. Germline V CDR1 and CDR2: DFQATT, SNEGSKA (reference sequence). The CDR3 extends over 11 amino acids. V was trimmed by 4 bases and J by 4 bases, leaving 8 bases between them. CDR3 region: CSAMTDYEQYF. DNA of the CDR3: TGCAGTGCTATGACGGATTACGAGCAGTACTTC.

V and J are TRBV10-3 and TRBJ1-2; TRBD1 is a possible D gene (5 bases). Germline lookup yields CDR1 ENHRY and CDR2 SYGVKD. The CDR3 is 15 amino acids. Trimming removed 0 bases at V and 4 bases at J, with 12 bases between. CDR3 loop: CAISESPDGGYGYTF. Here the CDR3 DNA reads TGTGCCATCAGTGAGTCGCCTGACGGGGGCTATGGCTACACCTTC.

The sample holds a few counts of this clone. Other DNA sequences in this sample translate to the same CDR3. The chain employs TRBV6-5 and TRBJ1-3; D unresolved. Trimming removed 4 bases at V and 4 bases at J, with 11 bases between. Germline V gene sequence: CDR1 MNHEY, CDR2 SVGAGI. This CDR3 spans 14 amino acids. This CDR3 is CASSSVTSGNTIYF. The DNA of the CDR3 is TGTGCCAGCAGTTCGGTGACGTCCGGAAACACCATATATTTT.

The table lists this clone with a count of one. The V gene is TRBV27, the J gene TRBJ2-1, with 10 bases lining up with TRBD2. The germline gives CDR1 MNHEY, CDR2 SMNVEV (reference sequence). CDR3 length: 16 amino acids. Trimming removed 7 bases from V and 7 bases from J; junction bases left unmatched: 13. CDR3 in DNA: TGTGCCAGCAAAAAAGCGGGAGGGCCGAGTCGTAATGAGCAGTTCTTC. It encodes CASKKAGGPSRNEQFF.

The CDR3 loop reads CAGTGTELARAFF. DNA of the CDR3: TGTGCCGGAACCGGGACAGAGCTTGCCCGAGCTTTCTTT. J is TRBJ1-1 and V is TRBV6-6; 7 bases are shared with TRBD1. Germline lookup yields CDR1 MNHNY and CDR2 SVGAGI (reference sequence). The CDR3 length is 13 residues. V trimming: 11 bases; J trimming: 10 bases; junction bases outside the gene matches: 16.